Given below is one T cell receptor (beta chain) in context. CDR1 is LNHNV and CDR2 is YYDKDF in the germline V gene (reference sequence). V dropped 1 base and J dropped 9; count of bases not matched to a gene: 11. This CDR3 has 15 residues. Method: immunoSEQ multiplex PCR; TCRdb's copy keeps in-frame clones and lacks some. This table has 70,000 to 75,000 clones, 85% to 95% appearing once. The data were obtained in a study of T cell changes during pregnancy in multiple sclerosis. Sequenced material: peripheral blood, taken before pregnancy. This sequence was found in a female donor with multiple sclerosis, enrolled in a pregnancy study. The chain joins TRBV15 to TRBJ2-7; TRBD1 matches at 8 bases. Here the CDR3 DNA reads TGTGCCACCAGCAGAGGGTCAGGGGGCTTCGTAGTGCAGTACTTC. The encoded protein is CATSRGSGGFVVQYF.